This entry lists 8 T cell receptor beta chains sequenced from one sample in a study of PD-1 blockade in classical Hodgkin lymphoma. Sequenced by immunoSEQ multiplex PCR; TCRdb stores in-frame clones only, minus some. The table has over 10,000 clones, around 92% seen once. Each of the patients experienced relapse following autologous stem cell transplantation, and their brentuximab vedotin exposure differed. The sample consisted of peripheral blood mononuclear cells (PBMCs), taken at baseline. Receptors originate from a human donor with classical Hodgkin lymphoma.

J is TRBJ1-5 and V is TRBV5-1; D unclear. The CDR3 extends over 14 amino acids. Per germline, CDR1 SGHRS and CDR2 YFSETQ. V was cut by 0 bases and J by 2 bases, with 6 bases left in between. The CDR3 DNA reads TGCGCCAGCAGCTTGGATGGGGGCAATCAGCCCCAGCATTTT. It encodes CASSLDGGNQPQHF.

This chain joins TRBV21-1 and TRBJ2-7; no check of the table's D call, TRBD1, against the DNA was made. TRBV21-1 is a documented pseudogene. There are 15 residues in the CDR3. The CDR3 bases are TGTGCCAGCAGCAAGGCGGACAGGTCAGCCTACGAGCAGTACTTC. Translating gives CASSKADRSAYEQYF.

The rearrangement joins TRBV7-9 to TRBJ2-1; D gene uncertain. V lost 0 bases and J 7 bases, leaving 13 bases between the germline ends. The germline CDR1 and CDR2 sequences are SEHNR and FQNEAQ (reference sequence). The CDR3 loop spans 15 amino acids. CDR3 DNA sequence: TGTGCCAGCAGCTTAGCGCACCCGTTCGATAATGAGCAGTTCTTC. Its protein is CASSLAHPFDNEQFF.

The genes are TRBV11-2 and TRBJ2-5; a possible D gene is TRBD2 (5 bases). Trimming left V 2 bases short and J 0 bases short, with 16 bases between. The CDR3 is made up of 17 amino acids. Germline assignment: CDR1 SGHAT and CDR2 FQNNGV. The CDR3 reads CASSLPRGIVHQETQYF. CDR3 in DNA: TGTGCCAGCAGCTTACCTCGGGGTATAGTACACCAAGAGACCCAGTACTTC.

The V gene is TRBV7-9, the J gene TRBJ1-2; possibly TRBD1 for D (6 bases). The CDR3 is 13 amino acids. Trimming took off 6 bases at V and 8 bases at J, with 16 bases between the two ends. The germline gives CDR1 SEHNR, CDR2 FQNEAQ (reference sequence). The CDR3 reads CASRDSQIQGYTF. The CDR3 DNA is TGTGCCAGCAGGGACAGTCAGATTCAAGGCTACACCTTC.

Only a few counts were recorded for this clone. The CDR3 DNA is TGTGCCAGCAGTTTGGGGGCAGGGGGCGACTATCAGCCCCAGCATTTT. Its protein product is CASSLGAGGDYQPQHF. The chain links TRBV27 to TRBJ1-5, with 8 bases fitting TRBD1. Germline V gives CDR1 MNHEY, CDR2 SMNVEV (reference sequence). The CDR3 extends over 16 amino acids. The V segment lost 3 bases and the J segment 5 bases; nucleotides outside the gene matches: 9.

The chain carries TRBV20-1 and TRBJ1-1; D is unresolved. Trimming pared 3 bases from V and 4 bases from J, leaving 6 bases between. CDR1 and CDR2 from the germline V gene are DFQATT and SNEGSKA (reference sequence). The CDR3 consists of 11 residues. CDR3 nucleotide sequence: TGCAGTGCTAGTGACGCCACTGAAGCTTTCTTT. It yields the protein CSASDATEAFF.

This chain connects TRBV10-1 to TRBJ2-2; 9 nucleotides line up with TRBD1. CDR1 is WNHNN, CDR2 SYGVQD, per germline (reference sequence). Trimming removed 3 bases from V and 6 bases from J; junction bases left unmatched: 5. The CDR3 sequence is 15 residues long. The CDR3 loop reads CASSDSGTGPGELFF. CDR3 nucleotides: TGCGCCAGCAGTGATTCCGGGACAGGGCCCGGGGAGCTGTTTTTT.